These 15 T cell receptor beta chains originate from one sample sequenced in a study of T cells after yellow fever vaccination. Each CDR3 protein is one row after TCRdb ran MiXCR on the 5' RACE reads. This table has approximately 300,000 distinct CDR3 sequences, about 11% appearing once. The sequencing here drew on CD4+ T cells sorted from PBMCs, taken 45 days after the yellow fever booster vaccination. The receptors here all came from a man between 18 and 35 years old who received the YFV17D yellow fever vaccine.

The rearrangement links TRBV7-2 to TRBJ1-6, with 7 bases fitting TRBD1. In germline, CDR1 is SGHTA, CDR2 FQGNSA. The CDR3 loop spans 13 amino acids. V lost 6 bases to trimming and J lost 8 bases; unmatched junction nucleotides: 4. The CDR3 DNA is TGTGCCAGCAGGTACGACAGGGATTCACCCCTCCACTTT. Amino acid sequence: CASRYDRDSPLHF.

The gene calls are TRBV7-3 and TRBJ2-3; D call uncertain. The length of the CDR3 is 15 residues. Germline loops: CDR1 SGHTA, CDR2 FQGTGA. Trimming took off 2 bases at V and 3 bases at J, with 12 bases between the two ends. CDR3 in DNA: TGTGCCAGCAGCTTAGGTAGCTCAAGTACAGATACGCAGTATTTT. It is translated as CASSLGSSSTDTQYF.

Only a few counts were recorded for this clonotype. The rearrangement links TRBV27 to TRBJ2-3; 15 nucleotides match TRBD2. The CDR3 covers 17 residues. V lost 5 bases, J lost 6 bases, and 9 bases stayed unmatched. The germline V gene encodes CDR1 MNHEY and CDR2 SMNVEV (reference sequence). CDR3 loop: CASSPLGLAGGRDTQYF. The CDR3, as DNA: TGTGCCAGCAGTCCCCTTGGACTAGCGGGGGGGCGGGATACGCAGTATTTT.

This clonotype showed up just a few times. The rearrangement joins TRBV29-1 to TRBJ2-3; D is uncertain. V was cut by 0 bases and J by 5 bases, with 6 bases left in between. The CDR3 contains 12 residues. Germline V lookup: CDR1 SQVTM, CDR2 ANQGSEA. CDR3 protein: CSVEEWGDTQYF. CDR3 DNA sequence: TGCAGCGTTGAAGAGTGGGGAGATACGCAGTATTTT.

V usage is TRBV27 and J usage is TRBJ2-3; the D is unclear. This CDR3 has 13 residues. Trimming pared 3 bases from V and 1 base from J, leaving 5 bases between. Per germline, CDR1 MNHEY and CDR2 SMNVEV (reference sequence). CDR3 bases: TGTGCCAGCAGTTTCAAGCGCACAGATACGCAGTATTTT. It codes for CASSFKRTDTQYF.

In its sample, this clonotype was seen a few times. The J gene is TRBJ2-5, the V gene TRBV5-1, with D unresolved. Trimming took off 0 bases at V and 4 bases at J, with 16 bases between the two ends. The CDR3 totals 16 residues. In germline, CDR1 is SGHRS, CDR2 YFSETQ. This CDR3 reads CASSLGSPGARETQYF. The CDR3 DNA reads TGCGCCAGCAGCTTGGGGTCCCCAGGCGCAAGAGAGACCCAGTACTTC.

CDR3 DNA: TGTGCCAGCAGCTTCGTTAGCGGGACCCTCCAAGAGACCCAGTACTTC. Amino acid sequence: CASSFVSGTLQETQYF. The rearrangement joins TRBV7-8 to TRBJ2-5; 8 nucleotides align to TRBD2. Trimming removed 3 bases from V and 1 base from J; junction bases left unmatched: 7. The CDR3 has 16 amino acids. Per the germline V gene, CDR1 is SGHVS and CDR2 is FQNEAQ.

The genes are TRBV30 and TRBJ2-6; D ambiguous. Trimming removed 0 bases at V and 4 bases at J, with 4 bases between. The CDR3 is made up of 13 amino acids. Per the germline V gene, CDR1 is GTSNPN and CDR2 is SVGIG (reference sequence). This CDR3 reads CAWSVHGANVLTF. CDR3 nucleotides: TGTGCCTGGAGTGTACACGGGGCCAACGTCCTGACTTTC.

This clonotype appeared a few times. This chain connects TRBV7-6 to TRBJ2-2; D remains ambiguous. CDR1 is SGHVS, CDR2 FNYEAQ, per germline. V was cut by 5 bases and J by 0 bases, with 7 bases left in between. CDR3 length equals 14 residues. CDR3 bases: TGTGCCAGCAGCCCCTATACGAACACCGGGGAGCTGTTTTTT. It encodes CASSPYTNTGELFF.

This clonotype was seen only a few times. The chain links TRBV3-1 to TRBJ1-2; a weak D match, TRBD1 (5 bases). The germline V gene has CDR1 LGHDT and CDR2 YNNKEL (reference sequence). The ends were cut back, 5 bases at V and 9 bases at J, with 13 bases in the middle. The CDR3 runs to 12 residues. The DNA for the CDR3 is TGTGCCAGCAGCGGGGACGCTGGTAGCTACACCTTC. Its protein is CASSGDAGSYTF.

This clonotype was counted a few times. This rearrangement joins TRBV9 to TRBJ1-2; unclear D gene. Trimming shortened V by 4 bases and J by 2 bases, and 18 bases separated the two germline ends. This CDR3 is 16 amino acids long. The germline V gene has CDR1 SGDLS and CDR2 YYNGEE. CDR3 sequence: CASSPHLTQINYGYTF. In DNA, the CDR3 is TGTGCCAGCAGCCCCCACCTTACTCAGATAAACTATGGCTACACCTTC.

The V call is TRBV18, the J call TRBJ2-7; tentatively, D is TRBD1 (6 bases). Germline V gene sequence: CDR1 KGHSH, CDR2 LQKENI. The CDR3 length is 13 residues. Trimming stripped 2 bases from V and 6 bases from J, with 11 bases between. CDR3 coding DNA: TGTGCCAGCTCACCAAGCAGGGGTTCCGAGCAGTACTTC. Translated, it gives CASSPSRGSEQYF.

CDR3 sequence (DNA): TGCGCCAGCAGCGCCGGTCCGGCCCAGTACTTC. Translation: CASSAGPAQYF. The chain has TRBV5-1 and TRBJ2-5, with no clear D. The V gene's germline CDR1 is SGHRS and CDR2 YFSETQ. V was clipped by 4 bases and J by 9 bases, with 10 bases between them. This CDR3 is built from 11 residues.

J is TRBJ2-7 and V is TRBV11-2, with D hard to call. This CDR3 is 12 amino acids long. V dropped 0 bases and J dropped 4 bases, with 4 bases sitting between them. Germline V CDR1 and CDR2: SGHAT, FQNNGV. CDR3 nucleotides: TGTGCCAGCAGCTTAGATCGTTACGAGCAGTACGTC. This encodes CASSLDRYEQYV.

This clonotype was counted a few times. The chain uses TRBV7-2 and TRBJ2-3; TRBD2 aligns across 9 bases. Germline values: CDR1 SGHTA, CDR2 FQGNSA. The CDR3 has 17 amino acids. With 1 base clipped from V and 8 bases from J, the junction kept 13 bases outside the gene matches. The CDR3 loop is CASSLGASGDGRSTQYF. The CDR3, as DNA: TGTGCCAGCAGCTTAGGCGCTAGCGGGGACGGGCGGAGTACGCAGTATTTT. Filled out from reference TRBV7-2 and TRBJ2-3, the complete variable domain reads GAGVSQSPSNKVTEKGKDVELRCDPISGHTALYWYRQSLGQGLEFLIYFQGNSAPDKSGLPSDRFSAERTGGSVSTLTIQRTQQEDSAVYLCASSLGASGDGRSTQYFGPGTRLTVL.